These 19 T cell receptor beta chains were sequenced from one sample in a study of technical replicates of blood from several donors. Measured with immunoSEQ multiplex PCR; TCRdb has only the in-frame clones, and not every one. The repertoire holds 60,000 to 80,000 clones, with 70% to 90% as singletons. What was sequenced was PBMCs. These receptors all stem from a human donor in good health. Some clones in this sample may be carry-over from other donors' samples.

The V and J genes are TRBV5-1 and TRBJ1-4; 7 positions match TRBD1. This CDR3 has 15 residues. Per germline, CDR1 SGHRS and CDR2 YFSETQ. With 0 bases clipped from V and 8 bases from J, the junction kept 7 bases outside the gene matches. In DNA, the CDR3 is TGCGCCAGCAGCTTGGGAAGGGGGCTTGAAGAAAAACTGTTTTTT. It translates to CASSLGRGLEEKLFF.

This clone was detected only a few times. This chain links TRBV27 with TRBJ2-3; D uncertain. Germline CDR1 reads MNHEY; CDR2 reads SMNVEV (reference sequence). The CDR3 has 16 residues. Deletions cut 1 base from V and 1 base from J, with 12 bases between. The CDR3 protein is CASSLWVTSRTDTQYF. The CDR3 DNA reads as TGTGCCAGCAGTTTATGGGTGACTTCTCGCACAGATACGCAGTATTTT.

This chain links TRBV7-5 with TRBJ2-7; the table's D call of TRBD1 was not tested on the DNA. TRBV7-5 corresponds to a pseudogene. The CDR3 has 17 residues. CDR3 sequence: CARRPTPGQGAGYEQYF. CDR3 DNA: TGTGCCAGAAGACCCACCCCGGGACAGGGGGCGGGGTACGAGCAGTACTTC.

The chain is built from TRBV5-1 and TRBJ2-5, with TRBD1 matching 9 bases. The V gene's germline CDR1 is SGHRS and CDR2 YFSETQ. CDR3 length: 15 residues. The trim removed 1 base at V and 5 bases at J, leaving 6 bases unmatched. CDR3 DNA sequence: TGCGCCAGCAGCTTGACAGGGGGCGCAGGGGAGACCCAGTACTTC. Encoded protein: CASSLTGGAGETQYF.

The rearrangement uses TRBV19 and TRBJ2-4; 10 bases match TRBD1. The CDR3 extends over 17 amino acids. The germline CDR1 and CDR2 sequences are LNHDA and SQIVND (reference sequence). Losses at the gene ends were 3 bases for V and 3 bases for J; bases not matched to a gene: 8. CDR3 protein: CASSIRDRGVGKNIQYF. In DNA form, the CDR3 reads TGTGCCAGTAGTATCCGGGACAGGGGTGTTGGCAAAAACATTCAGTACTTC.

The chain is built from TRBV23-1 and TRBJ2-7; a weak D match, TRBD2 (5 bases). TRBV23-1 belongs to the ORF category, with a function that is uncertain. Trimming stripped 1 base from V and 2 bases from J, with 12 bases between. The CDR3 sequence is 15 residues long. The CDR3 reads CASSQLGSGAYEQYF. The CDR3 bases are TGCGCCAGCAGTCAATTGGGAAGCGGAGCCTACGAGCAGTACTTC.

The chain employs TRBV19 and TRBJ1-5; no firm D call. V was pared by 1 base and J by 7 bases, with 17 bases between. The CDR3 has 16 amino acids. Per germline, CDR1 LNHDA and CDR2 SQIVND (reference sequence). DNA for the CDR3: TGTGCCAGTAGTATAGGTCGTCATTTCCGAGGACAGCCCCAGCATTTT. This translates into CASSIGRHFRGQPQHF.

This clone was counted a single time. V is TRBV5-4 and J is TRBJ2-7, with 9 bases fitting TRBD2. The germline V gene has CDR1 SGHNT and CDR2 YYREEE (reference sequence). The CDR3 extends over 15 amino acids. Trimming removed 4 bases from V and 2 bases from J; junction bases left unmatched: 7. The CDR3 DNA is TGTGCCAGCAGCGTGAACCGCGGGGGGGCCTACGAGCAGTACTTC. It specifies CASSVNRGGAYEQYF.

The V and J genes are TRBV5-8 and TRBJ1-4; TRBD1 aligns across 7 bases. The CDR3 is 16 amino acids. Germline V lookup: CDR1 SGHTS, CDR2 YDEGEE. The V segment lost 6 bases and the J segment 4 bases; nucleotides outside the gene matches: 12. The CDR3 region is CASTLTSGQHNEKLFF. The CDR3 coding sequence is TGTGCCAGCACCCTAACTTCGGGACAGCATAATGAAAAACTGTTTTTT.

The chain employs TRBV18 and TRBJ2-1; 7 bases map to TRBD1. This CDR3 is 17 amino acids long. V was clipped by 3 bases and J by 3 bases; unmatched bases: 11. Germline values: CDR1 KGHSH, CDR2 LQKENI. The CDR3 DNA sequence: TGTGCCAGCTCACCCCAAAGCCGGGACAGAAACTACAATGAGCAGTTCTTC. Translating gives CASSPQSRDRNYNEQFF.

The chain couples TRBV21-1 to TRBJ1-4; TRBD1 is the table's D call and was not checked against the DNA. TRBV21-1 is a pseudogene. The length of the CDR3 is 18 residues. This CDR3 reads CASTKVGGLLRTNEKLFF. DNA for the CDR3: TGTGCCAGCACCAAAGTTGGGGGCCTCCTGAGGACTAATGAAAAACTGTTTTTT.

This clone was seen once. The chain links TRBV5-1 to TRBJ2-5; D is uncertain. V was trimmed by 2 bases and J by 5 bases, leaving 13 bases between them. The CDR3 is 14 amino acids. Per the germline V gene, CDR1 is SGHRS and CDR2 is YFSETQ. CDR3 nucleotide sequence: TGCGCCAGCAGCTTTGTCCCGGGTCCCGAGACCCAGTACTTC. Protein product: CASSFVPGPETQYF.

This clone has more than one count but fewer than ten. Written as DNA, the CDR3 is TGCGCCAGCAGCCCTTCACCAGGTGGTGGGGCCAACGTCCTGACTTTC. Protein product: CASSPSPGGGANVLTF. The V gene is TRBV4-1, the J gene TRBJ2-6; D is uncertain. Germline lookup yields CDR1 MGHRA and CDR2 YSYEKL. The V and J ends lost 4 bases and 3 bases respectively, with 13 bases between them. CDR3 size: 16 residues.

The chain combines TRBV5-1 with TRBJ2-2; D may be TRBD2 (5 bases). This CDR3 region has 14 residues. V dropped 3 bases and J dropped 5 bases, with 11 bases sitting between them. Germline CDR1 and CDR2: SGHRS and YFSETQ. CDR3 region: CASSSGSSTGELFF. In DNA, the CDR3 is TGCGCCAGCAGCTCGGGATCATCGACCGGGGAGCTGTTTTTT.

The rearrangement joins TRBV6-5 to TRBJ1-6, with a weak D call TRBD1 (5 bases). Per germline, CDR1 MNHEY and CDR2 SVGAGI. The CDR3 has 14 amino acids. Deletions cut 6 bases from V and 9 bases from J, with 15 bases between. CDR3 amino acids: CASRPDRLGSPLHF. The DNA of the CDR3 is TGTGCCAGCAGACCCGACAGACTAGGTTCACCCCTCCACTTT.

This chain links TRBV5-6 with TRBJ2-2, with TRBD2 matching over 16 bases. The CDR3 is made up of 19 amino acids. V lost 4 bases to trimming and J lost 2 bases; unmatched junction nucleotides: 8. Germline CDR1 is SGHDT and CDR2 is YYEEEE. The CDR3 region is CASSPIGTSGRANTGELFF. Written as DNA, the CDR3 is TGTGCCAGCAGCCCGATAGGGACTAGCGGGAGGGCCAACACCGGGGAGCTGTTTTTT.

The rearrangement joins TRBV6-6 to TRBJ2-4, with D perhaps TRBD2 (5 bases). The ends were cut back, 1 base at V and 3 bases at J, with 10 bases in the middle. The CDR3 has 15 residues. Germline-derived CDR1 and CDR2 are MNHNY and SVGAGI (reference sequence). CDR3 nucleotide sequence: TGTGCCAGCAGTTACTGGTCGGGGAACAAAAACATTCAGTACTTC. It encodes CASSYWSGNKNIQYF.

This rearrangement joins TRBV6-5 to TRBJ2-7; D might be TRBD2 (5 bases). The CDR3 consists of 11 residues. V was cut by 5 bases and J by 3 bases, with 5 bases left in between. Germline-derived CDR1 and CDR2 are MNHEY and SVGAGI. The CDR3 reads CASSGSYEQYF. As DNA, the CDR3 is TGTGCCAGCAGTGGGAGCTACGAGCAGTACTTC.

The V and J genes are TRBV6-5 and TRBJ1-3; 8 bases match TRBD1. Per germline, CDR1 MNHEY and CDR2 SVGAGI. The CDR3 covers 15 residues. Trimming removed 0 bases from V and 7 bases from J; junction bases left unmatched: 5. The CDR3: CASSYSRQGANTIYF. Written as DNA, the CDR3 is TGTGCCAGCAGTTACTCGAGGCAGGGGGCCAACACCATATATTTT.